Listed below are T cell receptor beta chains from one sample, sequenced in a study of blood T cell repertoires in COVID-19. Using immunoSEQ multiplex PCR, the repertoire was profiled, and TCRdb retains in-frame clones only, with some absent. The sample lists over 200,000 clones, about 88% occurring once. The sequenced sample was peripheral blood. The receptor set was obtained from a man aged 60 to 69 who had recovered from COVID-19. CDR3s include the opening cysteine and the closing phenylalanine or tryptophan. The D gene is left open where the match is weak. Size is stated for part of the rows, as once, few or many counts, or as a class when the clone is expanded.

j_call v_call d_call clone_size cdr3_nt cdr3_aa
TRBJ1-3 TRBV3-1/TRBV3-2 - - TGTGCCAGCAGCCACGGACTCTATGCCCTCTCTGGAAACACCATATATTTT CASSHGLYALSGNTIYF
TRBJ1-5 TRBV5-4 - - TGTGCCAGCAGCTTCGGTACAGGCAATCAGCCCCAGCATTTT CASSFGTGNQPQHF
TRBJ1-4 TRBV7-2 TRBD1 - TGTGCCAGCAGCCCCAGGGGGCGCGGATATGAAAAACTGTTTTTT CASSPRGRGYEKLFF
TRBJ1-2 TRBV5-1 - few TGCGCCAGCAGCTATGGGCGACAGATTTATGGCTACACCTTC CASSYGRQIYGYTF
TRBJ2-7 TRBV15 TRBD1 - TGTGCCACCAGCAGAGCGGGACAGGGTAACTACGAGCAGTACTTC CATSRAGQGNYEQYF
TRBJ1-3 TRBV3-1/TRBV3-2 - once TGTGCCAGCAGCCCACAGGGTTCCGGAAACACCATATATTTT CASSPQGSGNTIYF
TRBJ1-5 TRBV2 - - TGTGCCAGCGTGGGGCCCCGCAATCAGCCCCAGCATTTT CASVGPRNQPQHF
TRBJ1-1 TRBV18 - - TGTGCCAGCTCACGCGGGGGAGGGTCGAACACTGAAGCTTTCTTT CASSRGGGSNTEAFF
TRBJ1-1 TRBV5-5 TRBD1 once TGTGCCAGCAGTTTTGGACAGGGTGCGAACACTGAAGCTTTCTTT CASSFGQGANTEAFF
TRBJ1-1 TRBV15 TRBD1 - TGTGCCACCAGCAGGGTCAACAGGGGGCGTCTGGACACTGAAGCTTTCTTT CATSRVNRGRLDTEAFF
TRBJ1-6 TRBV3-1/TRBV3-2 - few TGTGCCAGCAGCCAAGACAGGGACTCCTATAATTCACCCCTCCACTTT CASSQDRDSYNSPLHF
TRBJ1-1 TRBV4-2 - few TGTGCCAGCAGCCAAGAGCGGCCTTCGCGGGGACGGATGAACACTGAAGCTTTCTTT CASSQERPSRGRMNTEAFF
TRBJ1-2 TRBV7-6 TRBD1 - TGTGCCAGCAGCTTAGGGTCGACAGGGGGCTTCGATGGCTACACCTTC CASSLGSTGGFDGYTF
TRBJ2-2 TRBV9 - - TGTGCCAGCGGCCTGGGACACTCCTACACCGGGGAGCTGTTTTTT CASGLGHSYTGELFF
TRBJ1-1 TRBV5-1 TRBD1 - TGCGCCAGCAGCCGGACTGGACAGGGAAACACTGAAGCTTTCTTT CASSRTGQGNTEAFF
TRBJ2-1 TRBV6-5 - - TGTGCCAGCAGGTCCCCATGGGCTAACAATGAGCAGTTCTTC CASRSPWANNEQFF
TRBJ1-1 TRBV3-1/TRBV3-2 TRBD1 - TGTGCCAGCAGCCCCGGGACAGGGTGGAACACTGAAGCTTTCTTT CASSPGTGWNTEAFF
TRBJ1-6 TRBV7-6 TRBD1 - TGTGCCAGCAGCTTATCCCAAATACCGGGACAGCTTTCACCCCTCCACTTT CASSLSQIPGQLSPLHF
TRBJ2-1 TRBV4-2 TRBD2 - TGTGCCAGCAGCCAAGCGGGGGGGCTACGGCGGCGTTTCAATGAGCAGTTCTTC CASSQAGGLRRRFNEQFF
TRBJ2-7 TRBV5-1 TRBD1 - TGCGCCAGCAGCTTAGACAGGGGCTACGAGCAGTACTTC CASSLDRGYEQYF
TRBJ2-1 TRBV7-3 TRBD1 - TGTGCCAGCAGCTTAAGGACAGGGGATGAGCAGTTCTTC CASSLRTGDEQFF
TRBJ1-5 TRBV29-1 - - TGCAGCGTCAAAAATGGGGAGTGGCAGCCCCAGCATTTT CSVKNGEWQPQHF
TRBJ1-1 TRBV14 - - TGTGCCAGCAGCCGGGATATAGGGGGTGCAATTGCGAACACTGAAGCTTTCTTT CASSRDIGGAIANTEAFF
TRBJ1-1 TRBV13 - - TGTGCCAGCAGCTTAATCCGGAGGCGACCAATGAACACTGAAGCTTTCTTT CASSLIRRRPMNTEAFF
TRBJ1-2 TRBV5-1 - - TGCGCCAGCAGCTTGTCAGGGGCCTATGGCTACACCTTC CASSLSGAYGYTF
TRBJ2-2 TRBV11-2 TRBD2 - TGTGCCAGCAGCTCCACTAGCGGGGGGCCGTTCACCGGGGAGCTGTTTTTT CASSSTSGGPFTGELFF
TRBJ2-7 TRBV10-3 TRBD2 - TGTGCCACACTAGCGGGGGGTTACGAGCAGTACTTC CATLAGGYEQYF
TRBJ1-1 TRBV9 - - TGTGCCAGCAGCACACACCCGGGACAACTGAACACTGAAGCTTTCTTT CASSTHPGQLNTEAFF